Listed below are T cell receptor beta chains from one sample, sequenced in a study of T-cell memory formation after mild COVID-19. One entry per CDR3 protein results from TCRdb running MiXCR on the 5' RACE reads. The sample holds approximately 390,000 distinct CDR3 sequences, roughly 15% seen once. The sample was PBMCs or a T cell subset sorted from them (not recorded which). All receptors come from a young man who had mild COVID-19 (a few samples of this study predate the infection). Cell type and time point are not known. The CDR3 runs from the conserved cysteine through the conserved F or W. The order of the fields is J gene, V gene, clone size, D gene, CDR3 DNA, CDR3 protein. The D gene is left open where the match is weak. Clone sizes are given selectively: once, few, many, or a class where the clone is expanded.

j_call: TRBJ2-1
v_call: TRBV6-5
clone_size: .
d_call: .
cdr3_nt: TGTGCCAGCAGCCTGGACTACACGTACAATGAGCAGTTCTTC
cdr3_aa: CASSLDYTYNEQFF

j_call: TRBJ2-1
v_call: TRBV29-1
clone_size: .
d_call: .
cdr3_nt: TGCAGCGTTGAAGTGGCCACGTACAATGAGCAGTTCTTC
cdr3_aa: CSVEVATYNEQFF

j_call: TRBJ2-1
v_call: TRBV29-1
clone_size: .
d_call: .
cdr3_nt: TGCAGCGTTGACATCAATGAGCAGTTCTTC
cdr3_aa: CSVDINEQFF

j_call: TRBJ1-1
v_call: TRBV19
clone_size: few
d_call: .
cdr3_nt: TGTGCCAGTAGTATTCTCGGAGGATTCACTGAAGCTTTCTTT
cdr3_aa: CASSILGGFTEAFF

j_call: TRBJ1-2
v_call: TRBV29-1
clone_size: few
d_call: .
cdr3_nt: TGCAGCGTTGAAAATTTCTCGGAGGGGTTTAGAGGCTACACCTTC
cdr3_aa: CSVENFSEGFRGYTF

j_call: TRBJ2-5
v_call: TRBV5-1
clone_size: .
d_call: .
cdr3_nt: TGCGCCAGCAGCGGTCAGGGGTTAGCTGAGACCCAGTACTTC
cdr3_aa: CASSGQGLAETQYF

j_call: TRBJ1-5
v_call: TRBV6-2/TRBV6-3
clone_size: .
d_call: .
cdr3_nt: TGTGCCAGCAGCTCCTCCGGGGGCAATCAGCCCCAGCATTTT
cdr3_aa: CASSSSGGNQPQHF

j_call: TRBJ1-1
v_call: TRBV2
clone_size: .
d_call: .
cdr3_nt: TGTGCCGACAATCGGGGCACCAACGCAGAGGCTTTCTTT
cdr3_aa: CADNRGTNAEAFF

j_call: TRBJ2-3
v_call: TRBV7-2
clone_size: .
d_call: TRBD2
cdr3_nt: TGTGCCAGCAGCTTCGGGACGGGGGGTGACACAGATACGCAGTATTTT
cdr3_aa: CASSFGTGGDTDTQYF

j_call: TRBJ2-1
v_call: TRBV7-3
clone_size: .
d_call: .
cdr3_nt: TGTGCCAGCAGCTCCCCCCGAGTTGGAACTAGTTCGCATGAGCAGTTCTTC
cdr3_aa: CASSSPRVGTSSHEQFF

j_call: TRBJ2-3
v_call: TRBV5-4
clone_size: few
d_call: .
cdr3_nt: TGTGCCAGCGGGGCAGATACGCAGTATTTT
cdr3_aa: CASGADTQYF

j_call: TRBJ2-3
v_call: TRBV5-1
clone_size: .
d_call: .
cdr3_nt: TGCGCCAGCAGCGGTCCGAGCACAGATACGCAGTATTTT
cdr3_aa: CASSGPSTDTQYF

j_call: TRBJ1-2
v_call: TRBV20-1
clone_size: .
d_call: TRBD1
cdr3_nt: TGCAGTGCTAGAGATCGGCGAGAAGGGGGCGATAAGGGCTACACCTTC
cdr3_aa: CSARDRREGGDKGYTF

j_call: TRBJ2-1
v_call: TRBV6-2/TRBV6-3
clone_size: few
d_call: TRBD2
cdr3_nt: TGTGCCAGCAGTTACGCCCCAACTAGCGGGGGCTATGAGCAGTTCTTC
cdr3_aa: CASSYAPTSGGYEQFF

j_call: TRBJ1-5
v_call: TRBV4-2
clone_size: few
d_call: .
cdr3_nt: TGTGCCAGCAGCCAAGGCGCAGGGGCGGGGAATAGCAATCAGCCCCAGCATTTT
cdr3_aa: CASSQGAGAGNSNQPQHF

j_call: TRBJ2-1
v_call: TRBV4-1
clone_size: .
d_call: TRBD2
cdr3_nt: TGCGCCAGCAGCCAGGGGAGGGTTGGTGAGCAGTTCTTC
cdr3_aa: CASSQGRVGEQFF

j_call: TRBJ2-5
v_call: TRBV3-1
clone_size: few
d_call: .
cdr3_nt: TGTGCCAGCAGCCAAGGATCTGGGGGGGAGACCCAGTACTTC
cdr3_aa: CASSQGSGGETQYF

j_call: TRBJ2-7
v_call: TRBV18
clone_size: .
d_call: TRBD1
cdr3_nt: TGTGCCAGCTCACCAGGGACAGGGATCGTAAACGAGCAGTACTTC
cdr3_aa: CASSPGTGIVNEQYF

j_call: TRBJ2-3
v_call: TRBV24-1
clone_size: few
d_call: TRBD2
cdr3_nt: TGTGCCACCAGTGATTCCGGACTAGCGGGTGAGGGGGATACGCAGTATTTT
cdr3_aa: CATSDSGLAGEGDTQYF

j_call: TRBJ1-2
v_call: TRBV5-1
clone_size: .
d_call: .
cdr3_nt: TGCGCCAGCAGCCGGGAGGGAGGCGACTATGGCTACACCTTC
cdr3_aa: CASSREGGDYGYTF

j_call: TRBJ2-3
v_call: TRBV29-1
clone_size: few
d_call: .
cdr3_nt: TGCAGCGTTGAATACGCCTTGGAGAATTTGCAGTATTTT
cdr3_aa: CSVEYALENLQYF

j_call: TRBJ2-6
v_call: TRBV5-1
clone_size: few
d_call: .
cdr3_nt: TGCGCCAGCAGCCAACCGAGCTCTGGGGCCAACGTCCTGACTTTC
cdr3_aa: CASSQPSSGANVLTF

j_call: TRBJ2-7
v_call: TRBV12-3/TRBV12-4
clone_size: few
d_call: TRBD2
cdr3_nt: TGTGCCAGCAGCCGATCTCTAGCGGGGGGGCGTGAGCAGTACTTC
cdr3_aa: CASSRSLAGGREQYF

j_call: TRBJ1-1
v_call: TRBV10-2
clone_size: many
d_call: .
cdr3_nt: TGCGCCAGCAGTGATGCAGGCCTCACTGAAGCTTTCTTT
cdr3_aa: CASSDAGLTEAFF

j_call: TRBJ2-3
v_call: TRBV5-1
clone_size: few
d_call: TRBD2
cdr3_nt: TGCGCCAGCAGCTTGCGTGGTAGCGGGGATACGCAGTATTTT
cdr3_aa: CASSLRGSGDTQYF

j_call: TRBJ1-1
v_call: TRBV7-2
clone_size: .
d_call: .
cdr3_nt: TGTGCCAGCAGCACCACTTATGGGCTTGCGGCTTTCTTT
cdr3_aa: CASSTTYGLAAFF

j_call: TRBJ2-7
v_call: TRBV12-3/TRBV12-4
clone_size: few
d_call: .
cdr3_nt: TGTGCCAGCAGTTTGCAGCTCTACCCCTACGAGCAGTACTTC
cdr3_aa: CASSLQLYPYEQYF

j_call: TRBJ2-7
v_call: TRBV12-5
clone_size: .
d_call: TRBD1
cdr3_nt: TGTGCTAGTGGTTTGGCCACAACAGACAGGGCTTGGCAGTACTTC
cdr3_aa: CASGLATTDRAWQYF

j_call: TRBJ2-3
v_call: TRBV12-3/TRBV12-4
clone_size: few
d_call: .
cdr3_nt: TGTGCCAGCAGCCCTGACCAGGGCACAGATACGCAGTATTTT
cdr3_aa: CASSPDQGTDTQYF

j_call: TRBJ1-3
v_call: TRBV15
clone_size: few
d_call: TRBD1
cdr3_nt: TGTGCCACCCGAACCATCAGACAGGGTGGTTCATCAGGAAACACCATATATTTT
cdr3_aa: CATRTIRQGGSSGNTIYF

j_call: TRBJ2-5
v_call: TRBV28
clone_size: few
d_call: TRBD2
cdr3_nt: TGTGCCAGCAGTTTAGGAAGCGGGGGGGCGAGCAGGTACTTC
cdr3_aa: CASSLGSGGASRYF

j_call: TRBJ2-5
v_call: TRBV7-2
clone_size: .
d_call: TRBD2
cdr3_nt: TGTGCCAGCAGCCAGCCCGGACTAGCTACTGAGACCCAGTACTTC
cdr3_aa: CASSQPGLATETQYF

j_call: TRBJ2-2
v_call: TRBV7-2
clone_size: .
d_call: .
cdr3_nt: TGTGCCAGCAGCCTCCGACAGTACACCGGGGAGCTGTTTTTT
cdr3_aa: CASSLRQYTGELFF